This note documents a single T cell receptor beta chain sequence. Measured with immunoSEQ multiplex PCR; TCRdb has only the in-frame clones, and not every one. The repertoire holds around 89,000 clones, with 80% to 90% as singletons. This entry belongs to a study of blood T cell repertoires in COVID-19. The V end was cut by 3 bases, the J end by 3 bases, with 6 bases between. Germline CDR1 GTSNPN, CDR2 SVGIG (reference sequence). CDR3 size: 12 residues. V usage is TRBV30 and J usage is TRBJ1-3; D remains ambiguous. The sequence was collected from a man aged 45-65 years with acute or convalescent COVID-19. What was sequenced was peripheral blood. The CDR3 DNA follows: TGTGCCTGGAGGGGCAGTGGAAACACCATATATTTT. It specifies CAWRGSGNTIYF.